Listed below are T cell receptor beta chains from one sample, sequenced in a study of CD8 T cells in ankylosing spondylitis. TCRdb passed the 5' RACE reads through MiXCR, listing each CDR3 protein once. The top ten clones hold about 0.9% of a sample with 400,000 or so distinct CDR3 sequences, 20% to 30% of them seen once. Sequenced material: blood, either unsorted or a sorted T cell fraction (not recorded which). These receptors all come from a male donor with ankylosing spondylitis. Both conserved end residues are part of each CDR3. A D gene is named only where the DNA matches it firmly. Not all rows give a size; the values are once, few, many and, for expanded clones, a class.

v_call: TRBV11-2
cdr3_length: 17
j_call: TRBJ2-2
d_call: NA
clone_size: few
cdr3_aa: CASSLDIGSSNTGELFF
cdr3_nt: TGTGCCAGCAGCTTAGATATCGGGAGTTCGAACACCGGGGAGCTGTTTTTT

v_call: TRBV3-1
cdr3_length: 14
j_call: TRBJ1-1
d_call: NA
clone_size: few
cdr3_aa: CASSRKQGGTEAFF
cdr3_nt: TGTGCCAGCAGCCGAAAACAGGGAGGGACTGAAGCTTTCTTT

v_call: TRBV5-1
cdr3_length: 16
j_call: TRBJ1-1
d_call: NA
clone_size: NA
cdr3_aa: CASSLDPGTVNTEAFF
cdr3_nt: TGCGCCAGCAGCCTGGACCCCGGGACGGTGAACACTGAAGCTTTCTTT

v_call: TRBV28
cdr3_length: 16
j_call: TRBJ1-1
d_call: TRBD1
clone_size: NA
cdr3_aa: CASRTGKGLGLTEAFF
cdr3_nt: TGTGCCAGCAGGACAGGGAAGGGATTAGGATTGACTGAAGCTTTCTTT

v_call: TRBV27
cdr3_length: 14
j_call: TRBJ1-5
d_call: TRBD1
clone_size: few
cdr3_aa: CASSFTTGGQPQHF
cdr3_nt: TGTGCCAGCAGTTTTACCACAGGGGGACAGCCCCAGCATTTT

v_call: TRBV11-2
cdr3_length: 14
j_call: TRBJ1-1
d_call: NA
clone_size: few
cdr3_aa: CASSFGNANTEAFF
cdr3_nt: TGTGCCAGCAGCTTCGGCAACGCGAACACTGAAGCTTTCTTT

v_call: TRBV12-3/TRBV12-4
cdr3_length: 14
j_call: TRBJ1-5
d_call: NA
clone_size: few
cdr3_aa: CASSFRNLNQPQHF
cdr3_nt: TGTGCCAGCAGTTTCCGAAATCTCAATCAGCCCCAGCATTTT

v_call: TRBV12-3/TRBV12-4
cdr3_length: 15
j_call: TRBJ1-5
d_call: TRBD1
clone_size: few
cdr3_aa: CASSLVTGEDQPQHF
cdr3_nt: TGTGCCAGCAGTTTAGTGACAGGGGAGGATCAGCCCCAGCATTTT

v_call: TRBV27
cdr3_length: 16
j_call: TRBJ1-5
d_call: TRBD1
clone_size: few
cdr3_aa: CASSFRDRGGNQPQHF
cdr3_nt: TGTGCCAGCAGTTTCCGGGACAGGGGGGGCAATCAGCCCCAGCATTTT

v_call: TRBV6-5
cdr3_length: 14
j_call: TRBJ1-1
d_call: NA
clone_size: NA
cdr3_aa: CASSYRGSRTEAFF
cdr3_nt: TGTGCCAGCAGTTACAGGGGCTCACGGACTGAAGCTTTCTTT

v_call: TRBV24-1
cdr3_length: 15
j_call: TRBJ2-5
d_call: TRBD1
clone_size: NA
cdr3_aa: CATSEGQGYGETQYF
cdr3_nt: TGTGCCACCAGTGAAGGACAGGGATATGGAGAGACCCAGTACTTC

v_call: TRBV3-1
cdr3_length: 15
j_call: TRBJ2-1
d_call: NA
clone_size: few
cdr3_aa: CASSQGGMGNAEQFF
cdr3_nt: TGTGCCAGCAGCCAAGGAGGCATGGGTAACGCTGAGCAGTTCTTC

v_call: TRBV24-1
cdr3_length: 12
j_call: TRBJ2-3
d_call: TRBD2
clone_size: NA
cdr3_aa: CATTSGRDTQYF
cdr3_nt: TGTGCCACCACTAGCGGGAGGGATACGCAGTATTTT

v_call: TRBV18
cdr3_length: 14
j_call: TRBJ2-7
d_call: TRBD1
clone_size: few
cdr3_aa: CASTPTGGIYEQYF
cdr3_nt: TGTGCCAGCACCCCGACAGGGGGCATATACGAGCAGTACTTC

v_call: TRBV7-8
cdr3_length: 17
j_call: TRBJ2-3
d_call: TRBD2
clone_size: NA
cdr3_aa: CASSLGLAVKYTDTQYF
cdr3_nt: TGTGCCAGCAGCTTGGGACTAGCGGTTAAATACACAGATACGCAGTATTTT

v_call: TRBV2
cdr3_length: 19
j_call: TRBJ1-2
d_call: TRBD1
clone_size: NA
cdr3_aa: CASSEEGGQGFSANYGYTF
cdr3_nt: TGTGCCAGCAGTGAAGAGGGGGGACAGGGGTTTTCGGCTAACTATGGCTACACCTTC

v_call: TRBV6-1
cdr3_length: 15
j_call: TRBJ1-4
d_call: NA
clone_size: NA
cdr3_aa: CASSAQADGTEKLFF
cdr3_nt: TGTGCCAGCAGTGCCCAAGCGGACGGTACCGAAAAACTGTTTTTT

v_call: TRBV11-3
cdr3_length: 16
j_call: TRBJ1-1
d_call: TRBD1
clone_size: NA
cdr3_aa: CASSPLEGAVSTEAFF
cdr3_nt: TGTGCCAGCAGCCCCCTTGAGGGGGCCGTGAGCACTGAAGCTTTCTTT

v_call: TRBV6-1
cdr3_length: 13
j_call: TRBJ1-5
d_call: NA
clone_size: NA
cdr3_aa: CASRINSNQPQHF
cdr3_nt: TGTGCCAGCAGAATAAATAGCAATCAGCCCCAGCATTTT

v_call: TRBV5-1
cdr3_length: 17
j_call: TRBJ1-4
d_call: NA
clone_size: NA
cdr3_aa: CASSLGQRMTEGEKLFF
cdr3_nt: TGCGCCAGCAGCTTAGGACAGAGAATGACTGAAGGTGAAAAACTGTTTTTT

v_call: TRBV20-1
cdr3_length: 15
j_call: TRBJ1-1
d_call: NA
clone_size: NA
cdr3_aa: CSVSGRIRRNTEAFF
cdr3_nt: TGCAGTGTCTCAGGGAGAATCCGCCGCAACACTGAAGCTTTCTTT

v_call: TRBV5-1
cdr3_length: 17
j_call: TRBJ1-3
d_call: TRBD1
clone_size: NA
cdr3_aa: CASSLETGGISGNTIYF
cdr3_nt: TGCGCCAGCAGCTTGGAAACAGGGGGGATCTCTGGAAACACCATATATTTT

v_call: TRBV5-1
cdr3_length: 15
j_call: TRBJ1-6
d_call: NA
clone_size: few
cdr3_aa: CASSLDTGADSPLHF
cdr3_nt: TGCGCCAGCAGCTTGGATACAGGAGCCGATTCACCCCTCCACTTT

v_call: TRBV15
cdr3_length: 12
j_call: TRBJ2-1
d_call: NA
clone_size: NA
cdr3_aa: CATSRLNNEQFF
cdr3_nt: TGTGCCACCAGCAGACTCAACAATGAGCAGTTCTTC